These 17 T cell receptor beta chains share one sample of origin, sequenced in a study of cytomegalovirus exposure and HLA in healthy donors (TCRdb year 2017). The library was obtained by the immunoSEQ multiplex PCR assay. The multiplex PCR relied on a mix of 60 forward primers for TCR Vbeta segments and 13 reverse primers for TCR Jbeta segments. Imported from immuneACCESS, the table was reduced by TCRdb to in-frame sequences with V and J called. These copies leave out some clones; in studies compared against another copy, an unresolved V gene accounts for under half, and the cause of the remainder is not known. The sample contains about 76,000 clones, more than 65% of them found a single time. More than 9.5% of the sample belongs to the ten largest clones. What was sequenced was PBMCs. The receptors were sampled from a middle-aged woman in good health and CMV-seropositive.

CDR3 bases: TGCGCCAGCGCACAGGGAGCAGCTAATGAAAAACTGTTTTTT. Protein: CASAQGAANEKLFF. The chain employs TRBV5-1 and TRBJ1-4; D might be TRBD1 (6 bases). The V end lost 7 bases, the J end lost 3 bases, and 13 bases lay between the germline ends. Germline V gene lookup returns CDR1 SGHRS and CDR2 YFSETQ. CDR3 size: 14 residues.

The chain employs TRBV16 and TRBJ2-5, with 9 bases identical to TRBD1. This CDR3 has 14 amino acids. Looked up from germline, CDR1 is KGHSY and CDR2 is FQNENV. Trimming removed 3 bases from V and 4 bases from J; junction bases left unmatched: 3. Here the CDR3 reads CASSQKGQGETQYF. The CDR3 coding sequence is TGTGCCAGCAGCCAGAAGGGACAGGGAGAGACCCAGTACTTC. The variable domain in full, completed from reference TRBV16 and TRBJ2-5, reads GEEVAQTPKHLVRGEGQKAKLYCAPIKGHSYVFWYQQVLKNEFKFLISFQNENVFDETGMPKERFSAKCLPNSPCSLEIQATKLEDSAVYFCASSQKGQGETQYFGPGTRLLVL.

The genes are TRBV6-5 and TRBJ2-2; D call uncertain. V lost 6 bases and J lost 8, with 10 bases in between. Per the germline V gene, CDR1 is MNHEY and CDR2 is SVGAGI. This CDR3 has 12 amino acids. The chain's CDR3 is CASSLTLGELFF. CDR3 coding DNA: TGTGCCAGCAGCCTGACATTGGGGGAGCTGTTTTTT.

The chain has TRBV11-2 and TRBJ2-2, with TRBD1 matching 9 bases. Germline values: CDR1 SGHAT, CDR2 FQNNGV. This CDR3 comprises 15 residues. Unmatched junction bases numbered 3, after V lost 3 bases and J lost 4 bases. This chain's CDR3 is CASSFGTGRTGELFF. As DNA, the CDR3 is TGTGCCAGCAGCTTTGGGACAGGGCGCACCGGGGAGCTGTTTTTT.

The V call is TRBV4-1, the J call TRBJ2-1; D may be TRBD1 (6 bases). Trimming shortened V by 0 bases and J by 7 bases, and 13 bases separated the two germline ends. The CDR3 is made up of 15 amino acids. From germline, CDR1 is MGHRA and CDR2 YSYEKL. The CDR3 spells CASSQDQGPGNEQFF. In nucleotides, the CDR3 is TGCGCCAGCAGCCAAGATCAGGGGCCGGGAAATGAGCAGTTCTTC.

This clone appeared a few times. The chain is built from TRBV5-4 and TRBJ1-1; TRBD1 aligns across 7 bases. V lost 0 bases, J lost 0 bases, and 8 bases stayed unmatched. This CDR3 is built from 17 residues. CDR1 is SGHNT, CDR2 YYREEE, per germline (reference sequence). CDR3 protein: CASSLDPGQQMNTEAFF. The CDR3 DNA is TGTGCCAGCAGCTTGGATCCGGGACAGCAAATGAACACTGAAGCTTTCTTT. Full variable domain (remainder filled in from reference TRBV5-4 and TRBJ1-1): ETGVTQSPTHLIKTRGQQVTLRCSSQSGHNTVSWYQQALGQGPQFIFQYYREEENGRGNFPPRFSGLQFPNYSSELNVNALELDDSALYLCASSLDPGQQMNTEAFFGQGTRLTVV.

Comment on this clone: Mismatch with germline at one junction end may stem from a read error. The rearrangement links TRBV5-1 to TRBJ1-2; 10 bases are shared with TRBD1. The CDR3 is 14 amino acids. Germline CDR1 reads SGHRS; CDR2 reads YFSETQ. The CDR3 DNA is TGCGCCAGCAGCCAAGCGACAGGGGGCTATGGCTACCCCTTC. Its translation: CASSQATGGYGYPF.

This clone was detected a few times. The CDR3 loop reads CASSLTSGSIGDTQYF. CDR3 coding DNA: TGTGCCAGCAGCCTCACTAGCGGGAGTATTGGAGATACGCAGTATTTT. This chain uses TRBV7-9 with TRBJ2-3; 11 nucleotides match TRBD2. J lost 5 bases, V lost 5 bases, and 9 bases had no gene match. The CDR3 totals 16 residues. The germline CDR1 and CDR2 sequences are SEHNR and FQNEAQ (reference sequence).

This chain connects TRBV5-3 to TRBJ2-1; TRBD2 matches 13 bases. TRBV5-3 is flagged as an ORF with uncertain function. J lost 7 bases, V lost 3 bases, and 13 bases had no gene match. This CDR3 has 18 residues. CDR3 sequence (DNA): TGTGCCAGAAGCTCCGGACTAGCGGGGGCCCAGCCACGAAATGAGCAGTTCTTC. It is translated as CARSSGLAGAQPRNEQFF.

The chain carries TRBV30 and TRBJ1-1, with D possibly matching TRBD1 (5 bases). CDR3 size: 10 residues. Trimming pared 5 bases from V and 10 bases from J, leaving 11 bases between. In germline, CDR1 is GTSNPN, CDR2 SVGIG (reference sequence). The CDR3 protein is CAWADGGAFF. Here the CDR3 DNA reads TGTGCCTGGGCCGACGGGGGAGCTTTCTTT.

The rearrangement uses TRBV5-8 and TRBJ2-1; 11 nucleotides agree with TRBD2. Germline V lookup: CDR1 SGHTS, CDR2 YDEGEE. V was clipped by 4 bases and J by 4 bases; unmatched bases: 4. The CDR3 consists of 15 residues. The CDR3 is CASSPRLAGYNEQFF. As DNA, the CDR3 is TGTGCCAGCAGCCCGAGACTAGCGGGGTACAATGAGCAGTTCTTC.

This clone came up a few times. The chain couples TRBV20-1 to TRBJ2-5; D may be TRBD2 (6 bases). Deletions cut 6 bases from V and 4 bases from J, with 9 bases between. The germline gives CDR1 DFQATT, CDR2 SNEGSKA (reference sequence). CDR3 size: 11 residues. CDR3 residues: CSAASAETQYF. The CDR3 coding sequence is TGCAGTGCGGCTAGCGCAGAGACCCAGTACTTC.

This sequence joins TRBV28 and TRBJ1-5; a weak D match, TRBD1 (5 bases). Germline CDR1 and CDR2: MDHEN and SYDVKM. V dropped 8 bases and J dropped 5 bases, with 13 bases sitting between them. The CDR3 spans 13 residues. DNA for the CDR3: TGTGCCAGCGAAAGACAGCGAGATCAGCCCCAGCATTTT. Translated: CASERQRDQPQHF.

V usage is TRBV30 and J usage is TRBJ1-1, with TRBD1 as a possible D gene (5 bases). Trimming removed 0 bases at V and 4 bases at J, with 12 bases between. Germline CDR1 and CDR2: GTSNPN and SVGIG (reference sequence). The CDR3 runs to 14 residues. The CDR3 protein is CAWSVRAQVTEAFF. In nucleotides, the CDR3 is TGTGCCTGGAGTGTACGAGCACAGGTCACTGAAGCTTTCTTT.

V and J are TRBV6-1 and TRBJ2-7; possible D gene TRBD1, 5 bases. This CDR3 comprises 12 residues. The ends were cut back, 10 bases at V and 3 bases at J, with 13 bases in the middle. Germline values: CDR1 MNHNS, CDR2 SASEGT. The CDR3: CATKGMHYEQYF. CDR3 coding DNA: TGTGCCACCAAGGGGATGCACTACGAGCAGTACTTC.

This chain joins TRBV5-1 and TRBJ2-3; tentatively, D is TRBD2 (6 bases). CDR1 and CDR2 (germline): SGHRS, YFSETQ. The V end lost 3 bases, the J end lost 0 bases, and 11 bases lay between the germline ends. CDR3 length equals 15 residues. CDR3 in amino acids: CASSSGTHSTDTQYF. For the CDR3, the DNA is TGCGCCAGCAGCTCCGGGACTCATAGCACAGATACGCAGTATTTT.

The CDR3 region has the DNA TGTGCCAGCAGTCACACGACAGGGGGCGCCCCAGGGTTGGCTTTCTTT. Translating gives CASSHTTGGAPGLAFF. This sequence joins TRBV28 and TRBJ1-1; 10 nucleotides line up with TRBD1. There are 16 residues in the CDR3. J gave up 11 bases and V 5 bases, and 17 bases lay outside the gene matches. Germline V gene data show CDR1 as MDHEN and CDR2 as SYDVKM.